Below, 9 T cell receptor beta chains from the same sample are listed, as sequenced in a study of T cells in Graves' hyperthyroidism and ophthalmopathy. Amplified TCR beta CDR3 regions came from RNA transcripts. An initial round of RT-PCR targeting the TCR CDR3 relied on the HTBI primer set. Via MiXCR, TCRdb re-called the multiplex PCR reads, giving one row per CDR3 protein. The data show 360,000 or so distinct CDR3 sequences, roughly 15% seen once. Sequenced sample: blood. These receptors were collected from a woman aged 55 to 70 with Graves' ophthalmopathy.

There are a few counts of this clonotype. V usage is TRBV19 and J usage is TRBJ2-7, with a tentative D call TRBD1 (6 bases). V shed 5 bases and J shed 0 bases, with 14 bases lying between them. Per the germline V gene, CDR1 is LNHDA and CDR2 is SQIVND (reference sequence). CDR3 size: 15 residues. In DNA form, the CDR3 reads TGTGCCAGTAGTCTCCGGGACAAAAGCTCCTACGAGCAGTACTTC. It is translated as CASSLRDKSSYEQYF. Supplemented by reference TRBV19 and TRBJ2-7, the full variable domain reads DGGITQSPKYLFRKEGQNVTLSCEQNLNHDAMYWYRQDPGQGLRLIYYSQIVNDFQKGDIAEGYSVSREKKESFPLTVTSAQKNPTAFYLCASSLRDKSSYEQYFGPGTRLTVT.

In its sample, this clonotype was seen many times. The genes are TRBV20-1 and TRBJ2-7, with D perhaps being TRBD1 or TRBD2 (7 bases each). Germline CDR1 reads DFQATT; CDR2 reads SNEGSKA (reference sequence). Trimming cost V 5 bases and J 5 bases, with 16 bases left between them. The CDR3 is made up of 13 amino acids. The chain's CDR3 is CSAQGGTGDEQYF. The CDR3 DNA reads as TGCAGTGCTCAGGGGGGGACGGGGGACGAGCAGTACTTC.

Written as DNA, the CDR3 is TGTGCCAGCAGCTCTATGGACAGGGGAGTGTGGGGAACTGAAGCTTTCTTT. Encoded protein: CASSSMDRGVWGTEAFF. The rearrangement uses TRBV7-2 and TRBJ1-1; TRBD1 agrees at 9 bases. This CDR3 comprises 17 residues. Germline V gene data show CDR1 as SGHTA and CDR2 as FQGNSA. Trimming cost V 4 bases and J 5 bases; bases outside gene matches: 14.

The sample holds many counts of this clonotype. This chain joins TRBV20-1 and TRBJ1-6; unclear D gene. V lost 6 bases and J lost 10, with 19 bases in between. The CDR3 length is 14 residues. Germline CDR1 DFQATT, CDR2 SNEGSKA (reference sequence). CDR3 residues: CSAYGTAYRSPLHF. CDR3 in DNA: TGCAGTGCCTACGGAACAGCCTATAGGTCACCCCTCCACTTT.

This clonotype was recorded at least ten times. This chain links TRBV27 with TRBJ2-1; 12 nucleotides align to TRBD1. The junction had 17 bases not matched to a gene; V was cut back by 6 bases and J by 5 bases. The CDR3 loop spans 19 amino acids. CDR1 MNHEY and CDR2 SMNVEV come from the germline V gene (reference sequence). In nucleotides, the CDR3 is TGTGCCAGCAGCCTCCGTGGAAACCGGGACAGGGGGCATAACAATGAGCAGTTCTTC. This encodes CASSLRGNRDRGHNNEQFF.

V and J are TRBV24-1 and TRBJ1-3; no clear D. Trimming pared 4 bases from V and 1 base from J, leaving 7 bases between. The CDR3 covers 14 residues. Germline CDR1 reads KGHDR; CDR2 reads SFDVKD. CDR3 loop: CATSEAGSGNTIYF. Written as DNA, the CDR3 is TGTGCCACCAGTGAGGCCGGTTCTGGAAACACCATATATTTT.

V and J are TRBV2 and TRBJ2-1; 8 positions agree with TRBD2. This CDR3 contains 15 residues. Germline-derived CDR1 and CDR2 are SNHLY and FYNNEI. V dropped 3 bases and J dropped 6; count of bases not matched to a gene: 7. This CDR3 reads CASSEGTSLGNEQFF. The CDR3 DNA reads TGTGCCAGCAGTGAGGGGACTAGTTTGGGCAATGAGCAGTTCTTC. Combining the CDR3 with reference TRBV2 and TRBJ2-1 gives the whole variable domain EPEVTQTPSHQVTQMGQEVILRCVPISNHLYFYWYRQILGQKVEFLVSFYNNEISEKSEIFDDQFSVERPDGSNFTLKIRSTKLEDSAMYFCASSEGTSLGNEQFFGPGTRLTVL.

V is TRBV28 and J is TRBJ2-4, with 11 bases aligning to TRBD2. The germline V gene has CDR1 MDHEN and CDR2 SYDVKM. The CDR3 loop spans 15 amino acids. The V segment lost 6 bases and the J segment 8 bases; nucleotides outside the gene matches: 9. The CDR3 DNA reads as TGTGCCAGCAGGGCCGTAGCGGGAGGGCCGGACATTCAGTACTTC. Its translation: CASRAVAGGPDIQYF.

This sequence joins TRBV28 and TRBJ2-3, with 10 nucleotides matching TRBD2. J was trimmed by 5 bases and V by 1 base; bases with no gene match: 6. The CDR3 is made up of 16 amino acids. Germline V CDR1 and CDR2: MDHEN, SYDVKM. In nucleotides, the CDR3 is TGTGCCAGCAGTTTATTTATAGCGGGAGGAGGAGATACGCAGTATTTT. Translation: CASSLFIAGGGDTQYF. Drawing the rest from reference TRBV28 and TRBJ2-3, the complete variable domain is DVKVTQSSRYLVKRTGEKVFLECVQDMDHENMFWYRQDPGLGLRLIYFSYDVKMKEKGDIPEGYSVSREKKERFSLILESASTNQTSMYLCASSLFIAGGGDTQYFGPGTRLTVL.